The clone carrying this T cell receptor (beta chain) occurred many times. What it recognizes is unknown. The entry originates in a study of neurological immune-mediated disorders. TCRdb re-called the 5' RACE reads through MiXCR, storing one row per CDR3 protein. The sample holds under 75,000 distinct CDR3 sequences, around 5% seen once. Per germline, CDR1 SGHRS and CDR2 YFSETQ. Trimming cost V 9 bases and J 2 bases; bases outside gene matches: 8. The CDR3 runs 14 residues. Whole-study results and caveats: Among 34 multiple sclerosis patients, 18 had repertoires that phylogenetic grouping placed in one related-CDR3 cluster, a possible signature.

The chain is built from TRBV5-1 and TRBJ2-3, with 8 positions matching TRBD1. This receptor was identified in a human donor with multiple sclerosis. The donor label of this sample is uncertain. The sample consisted of PBMCs. The CDR3 DNA reads TGCGCCACCAAGCAGGGGGCTCTCACAGATACGCAGTATTTT. Its translation is CATKQGALTDTQYF.